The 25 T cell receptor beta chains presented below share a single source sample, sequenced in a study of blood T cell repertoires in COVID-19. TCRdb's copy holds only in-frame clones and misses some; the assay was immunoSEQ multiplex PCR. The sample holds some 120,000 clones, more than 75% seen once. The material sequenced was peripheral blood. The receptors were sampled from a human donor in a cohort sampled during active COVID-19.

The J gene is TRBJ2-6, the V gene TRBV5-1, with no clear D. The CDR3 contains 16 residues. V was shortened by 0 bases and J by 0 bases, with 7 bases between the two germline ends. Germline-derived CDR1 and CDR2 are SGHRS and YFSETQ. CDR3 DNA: TGCGCCAGCAGCTTGGACACAAACTCTGGGGCCAACGTCCTGACTTTC. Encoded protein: CASSLDTNSGANVLTF.

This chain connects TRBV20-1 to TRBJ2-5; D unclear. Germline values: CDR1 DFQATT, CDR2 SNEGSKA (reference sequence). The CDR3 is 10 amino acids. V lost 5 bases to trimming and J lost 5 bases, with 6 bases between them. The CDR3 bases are TGCAGTGCTGGCTGGGAGACCCAGTACTTC. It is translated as CSAGWETQYF.

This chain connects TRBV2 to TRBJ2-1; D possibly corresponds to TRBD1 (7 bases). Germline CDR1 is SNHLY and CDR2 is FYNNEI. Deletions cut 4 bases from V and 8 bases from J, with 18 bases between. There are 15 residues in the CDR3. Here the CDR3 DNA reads TGTGCCAGCAGTGCCCTGACTCCCAGGGGGGATGAGCAGTTCTTC. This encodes CASSALTPRGDEQFF. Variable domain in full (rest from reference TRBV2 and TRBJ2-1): EPEVTQTPSHQVTQMGQEVILRCVPISNHLYFYWYRQILGQKVEFLVSFYNNEISEKSEIFDDQFSVERPDGSNFTLKIRSTKLEDSAMYFCASSALTPRGDEQFFGPGTRLTVL.

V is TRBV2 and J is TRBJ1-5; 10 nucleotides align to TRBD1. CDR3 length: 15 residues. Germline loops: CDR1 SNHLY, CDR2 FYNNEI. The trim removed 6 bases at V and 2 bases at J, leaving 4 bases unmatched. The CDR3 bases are TGTGCCAGCAGACTCGGGACAGGGGGCAATCAGCCCCAGCATTTT. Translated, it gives CASRLGTGGNQPQHF.

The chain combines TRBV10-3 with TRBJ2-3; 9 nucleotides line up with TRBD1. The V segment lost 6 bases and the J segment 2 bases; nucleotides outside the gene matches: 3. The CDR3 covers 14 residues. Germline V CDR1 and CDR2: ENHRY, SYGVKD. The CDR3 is CAIRGTGPTDTQYF. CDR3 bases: TGTGCCATCAGAGGGACAGGGCCCACAGATACGCAGTATTTT.

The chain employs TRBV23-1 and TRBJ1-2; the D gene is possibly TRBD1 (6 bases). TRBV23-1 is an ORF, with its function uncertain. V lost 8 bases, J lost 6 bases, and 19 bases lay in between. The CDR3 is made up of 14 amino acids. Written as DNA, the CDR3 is TGCGCCAGCGAGAACAGGGAGTGGAAGCATGGCTACACCTTC. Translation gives CASENREWKHGYTF.

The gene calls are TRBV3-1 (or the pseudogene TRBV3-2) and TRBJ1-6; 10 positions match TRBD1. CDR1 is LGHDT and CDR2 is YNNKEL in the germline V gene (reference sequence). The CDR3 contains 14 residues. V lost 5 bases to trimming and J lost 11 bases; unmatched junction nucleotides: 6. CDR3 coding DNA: TGTGCCAGCAGCAACCGGGACAGGGGTCCACCCCTCCACTTT. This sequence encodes CASSNRDRGPPLHF.

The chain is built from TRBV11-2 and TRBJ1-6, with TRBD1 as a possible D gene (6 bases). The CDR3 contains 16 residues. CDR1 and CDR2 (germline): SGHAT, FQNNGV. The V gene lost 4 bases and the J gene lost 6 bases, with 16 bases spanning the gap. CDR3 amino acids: CASSYPRGGGNSPLHF. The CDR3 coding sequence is TGTGCCAGCAGCTACCCGAGGGGGGGTGGTAATTCACCCCTCCACTTT.

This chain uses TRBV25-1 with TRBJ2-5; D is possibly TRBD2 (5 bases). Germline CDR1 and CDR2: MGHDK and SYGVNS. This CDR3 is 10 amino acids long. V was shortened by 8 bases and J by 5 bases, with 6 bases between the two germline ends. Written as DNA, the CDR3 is TGTGCCAGCCGGAGGGAGACCCAGTACTTC. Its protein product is CASRRETQYF.

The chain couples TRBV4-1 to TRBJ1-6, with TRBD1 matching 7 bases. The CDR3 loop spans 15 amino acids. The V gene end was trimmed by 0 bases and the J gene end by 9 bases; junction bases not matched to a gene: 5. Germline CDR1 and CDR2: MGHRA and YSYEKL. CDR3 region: CASSQEHRGGSPLHF. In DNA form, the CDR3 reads TGCGCCAGCAGCCAAGAACACAGGGGAGGTTCACCCCTCCACTTT.

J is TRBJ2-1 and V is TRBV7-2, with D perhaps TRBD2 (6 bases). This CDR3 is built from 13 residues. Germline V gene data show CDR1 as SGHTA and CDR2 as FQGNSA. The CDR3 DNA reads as TGTGCTGAGGAAGCGGGTGTATACAATGAGCAGTTCTTC. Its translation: CAEEAGVYNEQFF.

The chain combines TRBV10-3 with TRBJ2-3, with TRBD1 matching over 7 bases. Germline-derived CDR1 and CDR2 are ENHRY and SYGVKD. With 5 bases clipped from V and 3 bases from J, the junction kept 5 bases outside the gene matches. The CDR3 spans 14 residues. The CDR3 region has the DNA TGTGCCATCAGTACAGGGACAGCTACAGATACGCAGTATTTT. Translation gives CAISTGTATDTQYF.

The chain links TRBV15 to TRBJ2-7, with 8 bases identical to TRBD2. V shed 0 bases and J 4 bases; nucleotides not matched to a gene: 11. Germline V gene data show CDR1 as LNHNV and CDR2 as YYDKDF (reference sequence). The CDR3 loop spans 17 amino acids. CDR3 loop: CATSRDLVQRERYEQYF. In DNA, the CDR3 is TGTGCCACCAGCAGAGATCTCGTGCAGCGGGAGAGGTACGAGCAGTACTTC.

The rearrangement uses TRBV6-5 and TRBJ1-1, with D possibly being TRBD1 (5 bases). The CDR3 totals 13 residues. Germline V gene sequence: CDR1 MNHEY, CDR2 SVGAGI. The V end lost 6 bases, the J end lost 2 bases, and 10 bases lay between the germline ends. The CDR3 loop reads CASRPDRNTEAFF. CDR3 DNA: TGTGCCAGCAGACCCGACAGAAACACTGAAGCTTTCTTT.

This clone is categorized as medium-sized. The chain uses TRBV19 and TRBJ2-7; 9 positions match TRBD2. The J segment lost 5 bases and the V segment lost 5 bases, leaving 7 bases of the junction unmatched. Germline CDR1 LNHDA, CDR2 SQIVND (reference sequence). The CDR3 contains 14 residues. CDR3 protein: CASSHSGSLDEQYF. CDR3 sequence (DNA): TGTGCCAGTAGTCATAGCGGGAGCCTGGACGAGCAGTACTTC.

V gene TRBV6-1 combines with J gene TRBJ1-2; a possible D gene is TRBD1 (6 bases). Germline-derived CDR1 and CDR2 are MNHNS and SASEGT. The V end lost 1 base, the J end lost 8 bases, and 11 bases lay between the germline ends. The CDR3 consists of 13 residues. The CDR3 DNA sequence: TGTGCCAGCAGTGAAGGGCAGGGGCTCGGCTACACCTTC. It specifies CASSEGQGLGYTF.

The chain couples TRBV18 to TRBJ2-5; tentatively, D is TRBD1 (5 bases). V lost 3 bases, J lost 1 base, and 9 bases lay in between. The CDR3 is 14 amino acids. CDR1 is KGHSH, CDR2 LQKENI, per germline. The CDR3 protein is CASSPYQGQETQYF. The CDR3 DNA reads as TGTGCCAGCTCACCGTATCAGGGCCAAGAGACCCAGTACTTC.

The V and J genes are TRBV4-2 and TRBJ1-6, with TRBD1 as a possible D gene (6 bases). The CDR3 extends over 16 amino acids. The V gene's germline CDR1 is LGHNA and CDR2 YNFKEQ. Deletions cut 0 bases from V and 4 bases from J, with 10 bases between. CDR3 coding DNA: TGTGCCAGCAGCCAAGACGGACAGCTTTATAATTCACCCCTCCACTTT. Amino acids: CASSQDGQLYNSPLHF.

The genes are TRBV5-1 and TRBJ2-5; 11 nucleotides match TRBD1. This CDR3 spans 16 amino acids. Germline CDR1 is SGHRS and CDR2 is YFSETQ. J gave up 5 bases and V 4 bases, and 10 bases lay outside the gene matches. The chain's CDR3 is CASSPGQGVEWETQYF. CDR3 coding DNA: TGCGCCAGCAGCCCGGGACAGGGGGTGGAGTGGGAGACCCAGTACTTC.

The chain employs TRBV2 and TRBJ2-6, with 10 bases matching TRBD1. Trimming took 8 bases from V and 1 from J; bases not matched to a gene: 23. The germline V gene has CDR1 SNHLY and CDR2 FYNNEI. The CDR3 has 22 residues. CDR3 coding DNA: TGTGCCAGCGGCCCCCCCGGGACAGGGGAGACTCACCCCCTTTCTGGGGCCAACGTCCTGACTTTC. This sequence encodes CASGPPGTGETHPLSGANVLTF.

CDR3 protein: CASSIPYADTQYF. The CDR3 bases are TGTGCCAGTAGTATCCCCTATGCAGATACGCAGTATTTT. The chain joins TRBV19 to TRBJ2-3; no firm D call. Germline CDR1 reads LNHDA; CDR2 reads SQIVND (reference sequence). Trimming took 3 bases from V and 4 from J, leaving 8 bases between them. The CDR3 covers 13 residues.

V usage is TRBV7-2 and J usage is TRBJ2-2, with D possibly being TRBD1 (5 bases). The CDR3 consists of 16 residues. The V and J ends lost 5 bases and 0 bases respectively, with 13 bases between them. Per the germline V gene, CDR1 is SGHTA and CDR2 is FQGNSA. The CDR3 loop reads CASSPRQGANTGELFF. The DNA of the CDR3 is TGTGCCAGCAGCCCCCGGCAGGGTGCGAACACCGGGGAGCTGTTTTTT.

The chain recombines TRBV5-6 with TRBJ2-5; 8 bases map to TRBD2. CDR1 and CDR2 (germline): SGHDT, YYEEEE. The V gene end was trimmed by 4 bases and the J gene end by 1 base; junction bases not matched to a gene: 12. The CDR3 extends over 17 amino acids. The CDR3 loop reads CASSAEPRTSGQETQYF. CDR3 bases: TGTGCCAGCAGCGCTGAACCCCGAACTAGCGGCCAAGAGACCCAGTACTTC.

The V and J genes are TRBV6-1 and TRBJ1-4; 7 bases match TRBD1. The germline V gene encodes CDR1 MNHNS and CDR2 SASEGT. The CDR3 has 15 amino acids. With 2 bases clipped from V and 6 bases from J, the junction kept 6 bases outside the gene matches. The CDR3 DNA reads TGTGCCAGCAGTGAACCGGGACAGCTATATGAAAAACTGTTTTTT. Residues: CASSEPGQLYEKLFF.

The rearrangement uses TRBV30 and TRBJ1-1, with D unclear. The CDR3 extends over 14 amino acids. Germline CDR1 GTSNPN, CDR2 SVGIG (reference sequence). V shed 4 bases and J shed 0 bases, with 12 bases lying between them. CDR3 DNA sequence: TGTGCCTGGACTGTTGGCCTAGTGAACACTGAAGCTTTCTTT. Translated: CAWTVGLVNTEAFF.